These T cell receptor beta chains were read from a single sample in a study of response to subunit inactivated influenza vaccine. TCRdb analysed the RT-PCR reads with MiXCR anew, one entry per CDR3 protein. This table has under 850,000 distinct CDR3 sequences, approximately 17% appearing once. The sequencing here drew on PBMCs from blood, taken around 5 days after vaccination. These receptors originate from a man in his fifties or sixties who received an inactivated influenza vaccine. The CDR3 runs from the conserved cysteine through the conserved F or W. D genes are given only for firm matches. The listing skips clone size in some rows; elsewhere it reads once, few, many or a size class.

CDR3	DNA	size	V	D	J
CASSSQDSTNEQFF	TGTGCCAGCAGCTCCCAGGACAGCACGAATGAGCAGTTCTTC	-	TRBV7-3	-	TRBJ2-1
CASSLFGGGTYEQYF	TGTGCCAGCAGTTTATTCGGGGGTGGGACCTACGAGCAGTACTTC	-	TRBV27	-	TRBJ2-7
CASSYSGLASYAGELFF	TGTGCCAGCAGTTACTCGGGACTAGCGTCTTACGCCGGGGAGCTGTTTTTT	-	TRBV6-5	TRBD2	TRBJ2-2
CASSYGQVVDEQFF	TGTGCCAGCAGTTACGGCCAGGTCGTGGATGAGCAGTTCTTC	few	TRBV6-2/TRBV6-3	-	TRBJ2-1
CASSLSGQHVYLGYTF	TGTGCCAGCAGTTTAAGCGGACAGCATGTGTATTTGGGCTACACCTTC	few	TRBV28	-	TRBJ1-2
CASSLVRGLSYEQYF	TGTGCCAGCAGCTTAGTCCGGGGGTTATCCTACGAGCAGTACTTC	few	TRBV11-2	-	TRBJ2-7
CASSYSRGQANEKLFF	TGTGCCAGCAGTTACTCGAGGGGCCAAGCGAATGAAAAACTGTTTTTT	once	TRBV6-6	-	TRBJ1-4
CASSYTGDNEQFF	TGTGCCAGCAGTTATACAGGGGACAATGAGCAGTTCTTC	-	TRBV28	TRBD1	TRBJ2-1
CASSQVKGLYNEQFF	TGTGCCAGCAGCCAAGTAAAAGGGTTATACAATGAGCAGTTCTTC	-	TRBV3-1	-	TRBJ2-1
CASSLGQSIIF	TGTGCCAGCAGCTTAGGACAGTCCATAATCTTC	-	TRBV7-9	-	TRBJ2-1
CSASRLPTDTQYF	TGCAGTGCTAGTCGGCTACCCACAGATACGCAGTATTTT	-	TRBV20-1	-	TRBJ2-3
CASSLATGLTDTQYF	TGCGCCAGCAGCTTGGCGACAGGGTTAACAGATACGCAGTATTTT	-	TRBV5-1	TRBD1	TRBJ2-3
CASSLGQLGSETQYF	TGTGCCAGCAGCTTAGGGCAGCTGGGTTCGGAGACCCAGTACTTC	-	TRBV7-2	-	TRBJ2-5
CAIEPGEGSAEAFF	TGTGCCATCGAACCTGGTGAGGGATCGGCTGAAGCTTTCTTT	-	TRBV10-3	-	TRBJ1-1
CASSPRAGSTDTQYF	TGTGCCAGCTCACCAAGAGCGGGGAGCACAGATACGCAGTATTTT	-	TRBV18	TRBD2	TRBJ2-3
CASSPVAGAGYEQYF	TGTGCCAGCAGCCCGGTTGCAGGGGCTGGCTACGAGCAGTACTTC	-	TRBV28	-	TRBJ2-7
CASSQRPGQGHGYTF	TGTGCCAGCAGCCAAAGACCGGGACAGGGGCATGGCTACACCTTC	few	TRBV4-2	TRBD1	TRBJ1-2
CASTPPGQVTEAFF	TGTGCCAGCACCCCTCCAGGGCAAGTTACTGAAGCTTTCTTT	-	TRBV7-2	-	TRBJ1-1
CSARDPRRIKSNGYTF	TGCAGTGCTAGAGATCCCAGACGGATAAAGTCAAATGGCTACACCTTC	few	TRBV20-1	-	TRBJ1-2
CSAKQGSPLHF	TGCAGTGCAAAACAGGGATCACCCCTCCACTTT	few	TRBV20-1	-	TRBJ1-6
CSAEGLAGGDEQFF	TGCAGTGCGGAGGGACTAGCGGGGGGTGATGAGCAGTTCTTC	-	TRBV20-1	TRBD2	TRBJ2-1
CASSVLGANVLTF	TGTGCCAGCAGCGTGCTCGGGGCCAACGTCCTGACTTTC	many	TRBV5-6	-	TRBJ2-6
CASSQEASSKETQYF	TGCGCCAGCAGCCAAGAAGCGTCTAGTAAAGAGACCCAGTACTTC	-	TRBV4-3	-	TRBJ2-5
CASSFYRSPLYNEQFF	TGTGCCAGCAGCTTTTACAGGTCTCCCCTCTACAATGAGCAGTTCTTC	-	TRBV7-9	-	TRBJ2-1
CSARDSSGRWDTQYF	TGCAGTGCTAGAGATTCTAGCGGGAGGTGGGATACGCAGTATTTT	-	TRBV20-1	TRBD2	TRBJ2-3